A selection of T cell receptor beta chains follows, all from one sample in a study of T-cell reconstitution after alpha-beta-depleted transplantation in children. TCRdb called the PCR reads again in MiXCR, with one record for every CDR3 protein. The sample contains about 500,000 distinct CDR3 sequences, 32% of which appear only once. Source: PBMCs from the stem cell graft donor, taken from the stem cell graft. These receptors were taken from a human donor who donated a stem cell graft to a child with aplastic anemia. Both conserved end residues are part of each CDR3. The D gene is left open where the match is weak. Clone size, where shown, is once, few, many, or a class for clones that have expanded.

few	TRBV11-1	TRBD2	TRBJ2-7	TGTGCCAGCAGCTTACCCTCTAGCGGGGGTTACTACGAGCAGTACTTC	CASSLPSSGGYYEQYF
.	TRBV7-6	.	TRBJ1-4	TGTGCCAGCAGCAGAACAGAAAAAGGAAAACTGTTTTTT	CASSRTEKGKLFF
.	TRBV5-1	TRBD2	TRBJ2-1	TGCGCCAGCAGCTCGGGACTAGCGGGAGCACAGGAGCAGTTCTTC	CASSSGLAGAQEQFF
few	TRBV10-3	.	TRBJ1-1	TGTGCCTCATCTTCGAGCCGCCGGGCTTTCTTT	CASSSSRRAFF
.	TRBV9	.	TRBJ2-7	TGTGCCAGCAGCGTAGAGGCGGTAGTGGACGAGCAGTACTTC	CASSVEAVVDEQYF
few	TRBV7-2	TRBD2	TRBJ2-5	TGTGCCAGCAGCCGTAGCGGGATGTCGGAGACCCAGTACTTC	CASSRSGMSETQYF
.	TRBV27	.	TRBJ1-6	TGTGCCAGCAGCCTGGGGCAGGGTTTCAATTCACCCCTCCACTTT	CASSLGQGFNSPLHF
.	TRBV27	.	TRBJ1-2	TGTGCCAGCAGTTTATCGGGGGCAGTCTCTAACTATGGCTACACCTTC	CASSLSGAVSNYGYTF
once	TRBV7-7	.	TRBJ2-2	TGTGCCAGCAGCGTAACAGGGTCCGGGGAGCTGTTTTTT	CASSVTGSGELFF
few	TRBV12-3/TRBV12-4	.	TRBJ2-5	TGTGCCAGCATGCCGGGGGCGAATGTGGAGACCCAGTACTTC	CASMPGANVETQYF
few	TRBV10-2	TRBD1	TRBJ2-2	TGCGCCAGCAGTCCGGGACAGGGGGCTACCGGGGAGCTGTTTTTT	CASSPGQGATGELFF
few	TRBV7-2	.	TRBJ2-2	TGTGCCAGCAGCTTAGAGGCTTCGAACACCGGGGAGCTGTTTTTT	CASSLEASNTGELFF
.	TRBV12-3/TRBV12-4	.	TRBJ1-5	TGTGCCAGCAGTTTAAGGTCGAATAGCAATCAGCCCCAGCATTTT	CASSLRSNSNQPQHF
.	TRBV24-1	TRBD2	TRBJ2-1	TGTGCCACCAGTGATTTAACTAGCGGGAGGATAAATGAGCAGTTCTTC	CATSDLTSGRINEQFF
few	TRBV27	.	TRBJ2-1	TGTGCCAGCAGTTCACTTAGAGGGACAAATTACAATGAGCAGTTCTTC	CASSSLRGTNYNEQFF
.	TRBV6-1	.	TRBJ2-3	TGTGCCAGCAGCCCACCGGGCTCCCTTTATACGCAGTATTTT	CASSPPGSLYTQYF
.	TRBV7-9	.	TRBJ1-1	TGTGCCAGCAGCTTAGCTGGGGTAAACGCTGAAGCTTTCTTT	CASSLAGVNAEAFF
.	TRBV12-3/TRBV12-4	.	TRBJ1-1	TGTGCCAGCAGTTTTGGGGGGCTGGGCACTGAAGCTTTCTTT	CASSFGGLGTEAFF
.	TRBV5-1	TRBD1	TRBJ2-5	TGCGCCAGCAGCTTGCTACAGGGGGCCGTGGGACAAGAGACCCAGTACTTC	CASSLLQGAVGQETQYF
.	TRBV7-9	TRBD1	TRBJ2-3	TGTGCCAGCAGTGAAGAGACAGGGGGCTTGGGCACAGATACGCAGTATTTT	CASSEETGGLGTDTQYF
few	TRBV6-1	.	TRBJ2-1	TGTGCCAGCAGTGCCCAAACCCCGGGACTTGATGAGCAGTTCTTC	CASSAQTPGLDEQFF
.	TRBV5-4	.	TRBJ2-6	TGTGCCAGCGGCGACAGCTCTGGGGCCAACGTCCTGACTTTC	CASGDSSGANVLTF
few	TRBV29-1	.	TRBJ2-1	TGCAGCGTTGAAGGACAGCTCGAGGATGAGCAGTTCTTC	CSVEGQLEDEQFF
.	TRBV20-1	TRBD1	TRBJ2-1	TGCAGGGGACAGGGTGGTCAAGAGCAGTTCTTC	CRGQGGQEQFF
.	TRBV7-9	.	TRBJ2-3	TGTGCCAGCAGCTTAAGACAGCGAAGCACAGATACGCAGTATTTT	CASSLRQRSTDTQYF
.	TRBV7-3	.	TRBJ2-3	TGTGCCAGCAGCCCCCCGGGTAGCTGGGGTACGCAGTATTTT	CASSPPGSWGTQYF
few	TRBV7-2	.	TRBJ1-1	TGTGCCAGCAGCTTAGTGGGGGGTATCGACACTGAAGCTTTCTTT	CASSLVGGIDTEAFF
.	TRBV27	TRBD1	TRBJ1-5	TGTGCCAGCAGTGCCGGGACAGGGGGCAATCAGCCCCAGCATTTT	CASSAGTGGNQPQHF
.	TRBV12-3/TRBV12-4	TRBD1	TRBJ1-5	TGTGCCAGCACGCAGGGGGCGAATCAGCCCCAGCATTTT	CASTQGANQPQHF
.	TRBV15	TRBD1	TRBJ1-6	TGTGCCACCAGCAGAAGGACAGGGGGCAACTCACCCCTCCACTTT	CATSRRTGGNSPLHF
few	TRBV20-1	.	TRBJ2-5	TGCAGTGCTACTATGGAGACCCAGTACTTC	CSATMETQYF
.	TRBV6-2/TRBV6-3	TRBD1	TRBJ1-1	TGTGCCAGCAGTTACGCCCCGGACAGGGTCCCCGAAGCTTTCTTT	CASSYAPDRVPEAFF
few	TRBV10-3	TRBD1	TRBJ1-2	TGTGCCATCCAAGTCCGGGGGACAGCTCCTGGCTACACCTTC	CAIQVRGTAPGYTF
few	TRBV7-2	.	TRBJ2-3	TGTGCCAGCAGCCCCTCATCAGAGGATACGCAGTATTTT	CASSPSSEDTQYF
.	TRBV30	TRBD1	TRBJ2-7	TGTGCCTGGAGGCCGGACAGGCTTTCCTACGAGCAGTACTTC	CAWRPDRLSYEQYF
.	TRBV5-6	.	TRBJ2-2	TGTGCCAGCAGCTTGGGACGGAGGAACACCGGGGAGCTGTTTTTT	CASSLGRRNTGELFF
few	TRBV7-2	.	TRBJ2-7	TGTGCCAGCAGCTCCCCGCCGGGGAGCGAGCAGTACTTC	CASSSPPGSEQYF
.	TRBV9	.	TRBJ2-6	TGTGCCAGCAGCATGCACGTCGGAGGGGCCAACGTCCTGACTTTC	CASSMHVGGANVLTF
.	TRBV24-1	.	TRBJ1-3	TGTGCCACCAGTGATTATGGAAACACCATATATTTT	CATSDYGNTIYF
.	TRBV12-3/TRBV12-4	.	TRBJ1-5	TGTGCCAGCAAAACGGACATCCCCGGGCAGCCCCAGCATTTT	CASKTDIPGQPQHF